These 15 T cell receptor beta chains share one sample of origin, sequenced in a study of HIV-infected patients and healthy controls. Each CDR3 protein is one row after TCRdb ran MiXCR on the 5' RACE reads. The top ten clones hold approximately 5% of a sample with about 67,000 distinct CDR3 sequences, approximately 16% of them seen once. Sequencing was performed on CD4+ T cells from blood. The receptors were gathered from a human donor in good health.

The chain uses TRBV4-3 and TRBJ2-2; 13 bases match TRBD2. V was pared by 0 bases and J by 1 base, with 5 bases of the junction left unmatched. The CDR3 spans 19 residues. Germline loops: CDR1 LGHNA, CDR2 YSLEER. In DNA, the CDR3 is TGCGCCAGCAGCCAAGATCTCCGGACTAGCGGGGGGAACACCGGGGAGCTGTTTTTT. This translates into CASSQDLRTSGGNTGELFF.

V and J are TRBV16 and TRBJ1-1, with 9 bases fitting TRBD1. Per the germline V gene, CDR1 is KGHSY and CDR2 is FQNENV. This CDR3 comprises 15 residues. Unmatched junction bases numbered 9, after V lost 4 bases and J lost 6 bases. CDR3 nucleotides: TGTGCCAGCAGCCCCCCAGGGACAGGGTCCTCTGAAGCTTTCTTT. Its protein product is CASSPPGTGSSEAFF.

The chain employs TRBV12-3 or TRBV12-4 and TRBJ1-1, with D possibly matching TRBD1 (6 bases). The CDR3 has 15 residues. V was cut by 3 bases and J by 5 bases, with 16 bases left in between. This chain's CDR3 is CASSFGGAGKTEAFF. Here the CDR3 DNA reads TGTGCCAGCAGTTTCGGGGGGGCGGGGAAGACTGAAGCTTTCTTT.

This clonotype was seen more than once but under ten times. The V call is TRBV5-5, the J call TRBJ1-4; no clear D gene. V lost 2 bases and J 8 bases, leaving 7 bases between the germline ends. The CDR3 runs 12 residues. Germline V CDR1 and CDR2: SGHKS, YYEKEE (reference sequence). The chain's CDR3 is CASSFIGEKLFF. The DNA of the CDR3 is TGTGCCAGCAGCTTTATCGGGGAAAAACTGTTTTTT.

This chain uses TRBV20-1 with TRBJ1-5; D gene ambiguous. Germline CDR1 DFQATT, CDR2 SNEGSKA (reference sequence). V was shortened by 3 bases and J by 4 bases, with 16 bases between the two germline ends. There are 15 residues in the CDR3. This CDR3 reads CSASAARQSNQPQHF. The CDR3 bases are TGCAGTGCTAGTGCGGCCCGGCAGTCTAATCAGCCCCAGCATTTT.

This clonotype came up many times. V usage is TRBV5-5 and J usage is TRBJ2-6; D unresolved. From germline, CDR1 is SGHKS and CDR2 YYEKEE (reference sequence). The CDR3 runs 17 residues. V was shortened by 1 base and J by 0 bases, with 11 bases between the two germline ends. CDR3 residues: CASSLRTLSSGANVLTF. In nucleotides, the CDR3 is TGTGCCAGCAGCTTGAGGACCCTTAGCTCTGGGGCCAACGTCCTGACTTTC.

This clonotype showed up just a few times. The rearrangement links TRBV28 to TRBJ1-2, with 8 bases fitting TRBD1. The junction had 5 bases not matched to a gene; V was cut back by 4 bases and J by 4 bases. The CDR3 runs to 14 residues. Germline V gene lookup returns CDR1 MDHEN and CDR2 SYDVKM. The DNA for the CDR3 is TGTGCCAGCAGTTCAGGGGGCGGAATCTATGGCTACACCTTC. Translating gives CASSSGGGIYGYTF.

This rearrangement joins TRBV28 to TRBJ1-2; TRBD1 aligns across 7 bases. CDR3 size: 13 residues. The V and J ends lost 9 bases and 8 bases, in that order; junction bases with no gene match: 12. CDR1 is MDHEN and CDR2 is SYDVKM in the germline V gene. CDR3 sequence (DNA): TGTGCCAGTTACCGCGAGACAGGGACCGGCTACACCTTC. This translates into CASYRETGTGYTF.

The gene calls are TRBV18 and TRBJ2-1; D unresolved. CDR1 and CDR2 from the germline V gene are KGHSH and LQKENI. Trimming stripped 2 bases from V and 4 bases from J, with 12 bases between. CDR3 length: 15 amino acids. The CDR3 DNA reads TGTGCCAGCTCACCATATGCGGTGACATACAATGAGCAGTTCTTC. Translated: CASSPYAVTYNEQFF. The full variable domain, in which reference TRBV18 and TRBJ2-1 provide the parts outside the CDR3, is NAGVMQNPRHLVRRRGQEARLRCSPMKGHSHVYWYRQLPEEGLKFMVYLQKENIIDESGMPKERFSAEFPKEGPSILRIQQVVRGDSAAYFCASSPYAVTYNEQFFGPGTRLTVL.

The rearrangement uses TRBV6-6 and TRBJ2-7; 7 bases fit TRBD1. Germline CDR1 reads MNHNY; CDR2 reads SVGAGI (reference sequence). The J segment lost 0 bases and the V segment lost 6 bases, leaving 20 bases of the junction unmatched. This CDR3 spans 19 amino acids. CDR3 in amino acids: CASRSSPPGQIFPSYEQYF. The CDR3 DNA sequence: TGTGCCAGCAGATCATCCCCGCCGGGACAGATTTTCCCCTCCTACGAGCAGTACTTC.

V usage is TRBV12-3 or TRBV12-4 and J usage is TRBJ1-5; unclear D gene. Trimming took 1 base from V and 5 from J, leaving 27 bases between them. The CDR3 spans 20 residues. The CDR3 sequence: CASSLGFGLASLIGYQPQHF. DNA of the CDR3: TGTGCCAGCAGTTTAGGCTTTGGGCTGGCGTCTCTTATAGGCTATCAGCCCCAGCATTTT.

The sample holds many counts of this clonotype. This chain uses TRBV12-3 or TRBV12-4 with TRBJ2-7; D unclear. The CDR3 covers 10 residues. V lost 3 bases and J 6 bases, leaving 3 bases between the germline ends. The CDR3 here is CASSFSEQYF. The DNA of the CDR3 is TGTGCCAGCAGTTTCAGCGAGCAGTACTTC.

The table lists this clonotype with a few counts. The CDR3 DNA reads as TGTGCCAGCAGCGTCCGGGGGGAGTCTTCAGGAGCTTTCTTT. Translating it yields CASSVRGESSGAFF. The chain couples TRBV7-8 to TRBJ1-1, with D possibly being TRBD1 (5 bases). Looked up from germline, CDR1 is SGHVS and CDR2 is FQNEAQ. CDR3 length equals 14 residues. The V end lost 5 bases, the J end lost 10 bases, and 20 bases lay between the germline ends.

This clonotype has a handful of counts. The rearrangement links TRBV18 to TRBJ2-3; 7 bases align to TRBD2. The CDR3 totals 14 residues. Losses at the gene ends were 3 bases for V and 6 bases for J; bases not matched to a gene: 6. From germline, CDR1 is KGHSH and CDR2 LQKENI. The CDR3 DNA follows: TGTGCCAGCTCACCGTATGACGGGGGGGATACGCAGTATTTT. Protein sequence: CASSPYDGGDTQYF.

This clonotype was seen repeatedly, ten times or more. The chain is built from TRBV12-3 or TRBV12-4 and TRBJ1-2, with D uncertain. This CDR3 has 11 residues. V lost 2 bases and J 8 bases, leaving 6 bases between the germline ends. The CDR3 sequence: CASSLRVGYTF. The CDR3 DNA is TGTGCCAGCAGTTTACGAGTCGGCTACACCTTC.